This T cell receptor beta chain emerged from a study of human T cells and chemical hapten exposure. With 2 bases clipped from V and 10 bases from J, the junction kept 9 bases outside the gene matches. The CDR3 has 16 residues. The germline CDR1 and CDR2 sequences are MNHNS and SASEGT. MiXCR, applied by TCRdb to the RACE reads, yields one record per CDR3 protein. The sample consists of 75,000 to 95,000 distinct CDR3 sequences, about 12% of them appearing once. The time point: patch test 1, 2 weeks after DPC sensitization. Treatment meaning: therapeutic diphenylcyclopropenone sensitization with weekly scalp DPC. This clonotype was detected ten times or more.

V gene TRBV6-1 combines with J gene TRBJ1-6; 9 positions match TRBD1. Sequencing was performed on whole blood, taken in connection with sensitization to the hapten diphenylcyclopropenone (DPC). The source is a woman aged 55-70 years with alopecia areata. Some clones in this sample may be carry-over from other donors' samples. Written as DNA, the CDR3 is TGTGCCAGCAGTGAATCGACACAGGGGGCCGGATCACCCCTCCACTTT. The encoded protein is CASSESTQGAGSPLHF.